This T cell receptor (beta chain) was sequenced in a study of T cell repertoires in cytomegalovirus infection. In the study overall: Based on public TCR beta signatures, there were indications of CMV infection and of a matching HLA type. Study-level results: Adding up the frequency of public TCR beta families identified people who carried CMV plus the relevant HLA. HLA-C-restricted, CMV-specific TCR beta clonotypes were dominant ex vivo.

Note on this clonotype: Its antigen is currently unknown.

V lost 1 base to trimming and J lost 3 bases; unmatched junction nucleotides: 4. The CDR3 has 15 amino acids. Germline CDR1 reads SGHDN; CDR2 reads FVKESK. TCRdb reprocessed the reads via MiXCR and lists one record per CDR3 protein. The sample carries around 770,000 distinct CDR3 sequences, about 29% recorded once. This rearrangement joins TRBV14 to TRBJ1-2; TRBD1 agrees at 8 bases. The source was cultured CD8+ T cells from PBMCs, collected from culture after CMV antigen stimulation. The TCR was taken from a human donor in good health (CMV status not recorded). Some clones in this sample may be carry-over from other donors' samples. The CDR3 region is CASSQGQGPYYGYTF. The DNA for the CDR3 is TGTGCCAGCAGCCAAGGACAGGGGCCCTACTATGGCTACACCTTC. Complete variable domain (other parts from reference TRBV14 and TRBJ1-2): EAGVTQFPSHSVIEKGQTVTLRCDPISGHDNLYWYRRVMGKEIKFLLHFVKESKQDESGMPNNRFLAERTGGTYSTLKVQPAELEDSGVYFCASSQGQGPYYGYTFGSGTRLTVV.